This passage covers 4 T cell receptor beta chains from one sample sequenced in a study of cytomegalovirus exposure and HLA in healthy donors. PCR employed 60 Vbeta and 13 Jbeta primers. The method was immunoSEQ multiplex PCR; TCRdb's version includes in-frame clones alone and lacks a portion of them. This sample carries approximately 130,000 clones, 80% to 85% of them seen once, and the ten largest clones take more than 0.9%. Material: PBMCs. The receptor set was obtained from a boy between 10 and 17 years old in good health and CMV-seronegative.

This chain joins TRBV7-9 and TRBJ2-1, with a possible D match to TRBD1 (5 bases). V was trimmed by 1 base and J by 15 bases, leaving 22 bases between them. Germline assignment: CDR1 SEHNR and CDR2 FQNEAQ (reference sequence). The CDR3 loop spans 15 amino acids. This chain's CDR3 is CASSLVPQGPLGAFF. The CDR3 bases are TGTGCCAGCAGCTTAGTACCTCAGGGTCCCTTAGGGGCGTTCTTC. Full variable domain (remainder filled in from reference TRBV7-9 and TRBJ2-1): DTGVSQNPRHKITKRGQNVTFRCDPISEHNRLYWYRQTLGQGPEFLTYFQNEAQLEKSRLLSDRFSAERPKGSFSTLEIQRTEQGDSAMYLCASSLVPQGPLGAFFGPGTRLTVL.

A single count supports this clone. This chain's CDR3 is CASSHSPDREEGQPQHF. CDR3 DNA: TGTGCCAGCAGCCACTCCCCCGACAGGGAGGAGGGCCAGCCCCAGCATTTT. The V call is TRBV4-2, the J call TRBJ1-5; 7 nucleotides match TRBD1. V was pared by 3 bases and J by 7 bases, with 15 bases of the junction left unmatched. Germline loops: CDR1 LGHNA, CDR2 YNFKEQ. This CDR3 contains 17 residues.

The chain carries TRBV11-3 and TRBJ2-4, with no clear D. V lost 5 bases to trimming and J lost 0 bases, with 8 bases between them. CDR1 SGHNT and CDR2 YENEEA come from the germline V gene. There are 14 residues in the CDR3. CDR3 nucleotides: TGTGCCAGCAGCAGCAACTTAGCCAAAAACATTCAGTACTTC. Protein: CASSSNLAKNIQYF.

This chain links TRBV6-5 with TRBJ2-3, with D unclear. V was shortened by 8 bases and J by 6 bases, with 9 bases between the two germline ends. CDR1 and CDR2 from the germline V gene are MNHEY and SVGAGI. CDR3 length: 11 residues. Here the CDR3 reads CASQTRDTQYF. The CDR3 nucleotides read TGTGCCAGCCAGACAAGGGATACGCAGTATTTT.